Each of the 9 T cell receptor beta chains below was sequenced from the same sample in a study of regulatory T cells in long-lasting Graves disease (dated by TCRdb to about 2021). Receptors were amplified or captured by multiplex PCR. Sequencing relied on an Illumina HiSeq 4000. To build TCR beta libraries, CDR3 regions were amplified by Arm-PCR using iRepertoire HTBI primers. The public reads were run again by TCRdb, first through fastp at Q25 and then through MiXCR, and only productive beta chains were kept. Rows merge per CDR3 protein into single entries with the most common DNA and genes. The sample includes under 700,000 distinct CDR3 sequences, with 15% to 20% observed a single time. More than 20% of the sample lies in the top ten. The label giving this sample's time point can be read as: newly diagnosed GD, antithyroid drugs for less than 3 months. For both TCR sequencing and RNA sequencing, RNA was extracted from PBMCs using TRIzol.

These records were also assigned to another study, of T cells in Graves' hyperthyroidism and ophthalmopathy.

The sequenced sample was peripheral blood mononuclear cells (PBMCs), obtained at new diagnosis, from a patient treated with antithyroid drugs. These receptor sequences come from a woman aged 35-65 years with Graves disease. Donor details come from another sample of the same person, matched by shared clones.

The chain joins TRBV24-1 to TRBJ2-1; 13 positions agree with TRBD2. The CDR3 contains 16 residues. Germline assignment: CDR1 KGHDR and CDR2 SFDVKD. With 7 bases clipped from V and 6 bases from J, the junction kept 8 bases outside the gene matches. The CDR3 is CATSGAGLAGINEQFF. The CDR3 DNA follows: TGTGCCACCAGCGGGGCGGGACTAGCGGGGATCAATGAGCAGTTCTTC.

The chain couples TRBV20-1 to TRBJ1-1, with D hard to call. This CDR3 spans 13 amino acids. V lost 0 bases, J lost 5 bases, and 10 bases lay in between. From germline, CDR1 is DFQATT and CDR2 SNEGSKA (reference sequence). The CDR3 protein is CSARELAGTEAFF. Here the CDR3 DNA reads TGCAGTGCTAGAGAATTGGCGGGGACTGAAGCTTTCTTT.

There are a few counts of this clonotype. The rearrangement links TRBV6-1 to TRBJ2-3, with a possible D match to TRBD2 (5 bases). The CDR3 extends over 14 amino acids. CDR1 MNHNS and CDR2 SASEGT come from the germline V gene. The V gene lost 6 bases and the J gene lost 2 bases, with 12 bases spanning the gap. In DNA, the CDR3 is TGTGCCAGCAGATCCGGGATGGCCACAGATACGCAGTATTTT. Its protein is CASRSGMATDTQYF.

This clonotype appeared many times. The V gene is TRBV20-1, the J gene TRBJ1-1, with D unclear. Germline-derived CDR1 and CDR2 are DFQATT and SNEGSKA (reference sequence). V was clipped by 2 bases and J by 1 base, with 11 bases between them. This CDR3 is built from 14 residues. This CDR3 is CSARPGAANTEAFF. The CDR3 nucleotides are TGCAGTGCTAGACCAGGAGCCGCGAACACTGAAGCTTTCTTT.

This clonotype has only a few counts. The genes are TRBV29-1 and TRBJ2-1; 8 bases fit TRBD2. The CDR3 loop spans 15 amino acids. The germline CDR1 and CDR2 sequences are SQVTM and ANQGSEA. J gave up 0 bases and V 3 bases, and 4 bases lay outside the gene matches. CDR3 region: CSVDGTSPSYNEQFF. In DNA, the CDR3 is TGCAGCGTTGACGGGACTAGTCCCTCCTACAATGAGCAGTTCTTC.

This clonotype was seen ten or more times. The gene calls are TRBV7-2 and TRBJ2-3, with 7 bases fitting TRBD2. Per germline, CDR1 SGHTA and CDR2 FQGNSA. CDR3 length: 15 residues. V lost 1 base to trimming and J lost 1 base; unmatched junction nucleotides: 2. The CDR3 region is CASSLGGRGTDTQYF. The CDR3, as DNA: TGTGCCAGCAGCTTAGGAGGGAGGGGCACAGATACGCAGTATTTT.

This clonotype has ten or more counts. This chain connects TRBV5-1 to TRBJ1-1, with a weak D call TRBD1 (5 bases). The CDR3 runs to 16 residues. V lost 0 bases, J lost 1 base, and 13 bases lay in between. CDR1 is SGHRS, CDR2 YFSETQ, per germline. CDR3 bases: TGCGCCAGCAGCTTGGATCGGGGCGTAAGGAACACTGAAGCTTTCTTT. Translation gives CASSLDRGVRNTEAFF. The full variable domain, in which reference TRBV5-1 and TRBJ1-1 provide the parts outside the CDR3, is KAGVTQTPRYLIKTRGQQVTLSCSPISGHRSVSWYQQTPGQGLQFLFEYFSETQRNKGNFPGRFSGRQFSNSRSEMNVSTLELGDSALYLCASSLDRGVRNTEAFFGQGTRLTVV.

On this clonotype: A read error may explain this, as a much larger clone is one base away. This chain joins TRBV28 and TRBJ1-1; D is undetermined. Germline V gene data show CDR1 as MDHEN and CDR2 as SYDVKM. There are 10 residues in the CDR3. This CDR3 reads CACSSTTAFF. The CDR3 nucleotides read TGTGCCTGCAGTTCCACCACAGCTTTCTTT.

The chain carries TRBV30 and TRBJ1-3, with D possibly matching TRBD1 (5 bases). Trimming pared 2 bases from V and 8 bases from J, leaving 16 bases between. CDR1 and CDR2 from the germline V gene are GTSNPN and SVGIG (reference sequence). CDR3 length: 14 amino acids. The CDR3 DNA is TGTGCCTGGAGTTACACAGGTGTTCCGGACACCATATATTTT. It translates to CAWSYTGVPDTIYF.